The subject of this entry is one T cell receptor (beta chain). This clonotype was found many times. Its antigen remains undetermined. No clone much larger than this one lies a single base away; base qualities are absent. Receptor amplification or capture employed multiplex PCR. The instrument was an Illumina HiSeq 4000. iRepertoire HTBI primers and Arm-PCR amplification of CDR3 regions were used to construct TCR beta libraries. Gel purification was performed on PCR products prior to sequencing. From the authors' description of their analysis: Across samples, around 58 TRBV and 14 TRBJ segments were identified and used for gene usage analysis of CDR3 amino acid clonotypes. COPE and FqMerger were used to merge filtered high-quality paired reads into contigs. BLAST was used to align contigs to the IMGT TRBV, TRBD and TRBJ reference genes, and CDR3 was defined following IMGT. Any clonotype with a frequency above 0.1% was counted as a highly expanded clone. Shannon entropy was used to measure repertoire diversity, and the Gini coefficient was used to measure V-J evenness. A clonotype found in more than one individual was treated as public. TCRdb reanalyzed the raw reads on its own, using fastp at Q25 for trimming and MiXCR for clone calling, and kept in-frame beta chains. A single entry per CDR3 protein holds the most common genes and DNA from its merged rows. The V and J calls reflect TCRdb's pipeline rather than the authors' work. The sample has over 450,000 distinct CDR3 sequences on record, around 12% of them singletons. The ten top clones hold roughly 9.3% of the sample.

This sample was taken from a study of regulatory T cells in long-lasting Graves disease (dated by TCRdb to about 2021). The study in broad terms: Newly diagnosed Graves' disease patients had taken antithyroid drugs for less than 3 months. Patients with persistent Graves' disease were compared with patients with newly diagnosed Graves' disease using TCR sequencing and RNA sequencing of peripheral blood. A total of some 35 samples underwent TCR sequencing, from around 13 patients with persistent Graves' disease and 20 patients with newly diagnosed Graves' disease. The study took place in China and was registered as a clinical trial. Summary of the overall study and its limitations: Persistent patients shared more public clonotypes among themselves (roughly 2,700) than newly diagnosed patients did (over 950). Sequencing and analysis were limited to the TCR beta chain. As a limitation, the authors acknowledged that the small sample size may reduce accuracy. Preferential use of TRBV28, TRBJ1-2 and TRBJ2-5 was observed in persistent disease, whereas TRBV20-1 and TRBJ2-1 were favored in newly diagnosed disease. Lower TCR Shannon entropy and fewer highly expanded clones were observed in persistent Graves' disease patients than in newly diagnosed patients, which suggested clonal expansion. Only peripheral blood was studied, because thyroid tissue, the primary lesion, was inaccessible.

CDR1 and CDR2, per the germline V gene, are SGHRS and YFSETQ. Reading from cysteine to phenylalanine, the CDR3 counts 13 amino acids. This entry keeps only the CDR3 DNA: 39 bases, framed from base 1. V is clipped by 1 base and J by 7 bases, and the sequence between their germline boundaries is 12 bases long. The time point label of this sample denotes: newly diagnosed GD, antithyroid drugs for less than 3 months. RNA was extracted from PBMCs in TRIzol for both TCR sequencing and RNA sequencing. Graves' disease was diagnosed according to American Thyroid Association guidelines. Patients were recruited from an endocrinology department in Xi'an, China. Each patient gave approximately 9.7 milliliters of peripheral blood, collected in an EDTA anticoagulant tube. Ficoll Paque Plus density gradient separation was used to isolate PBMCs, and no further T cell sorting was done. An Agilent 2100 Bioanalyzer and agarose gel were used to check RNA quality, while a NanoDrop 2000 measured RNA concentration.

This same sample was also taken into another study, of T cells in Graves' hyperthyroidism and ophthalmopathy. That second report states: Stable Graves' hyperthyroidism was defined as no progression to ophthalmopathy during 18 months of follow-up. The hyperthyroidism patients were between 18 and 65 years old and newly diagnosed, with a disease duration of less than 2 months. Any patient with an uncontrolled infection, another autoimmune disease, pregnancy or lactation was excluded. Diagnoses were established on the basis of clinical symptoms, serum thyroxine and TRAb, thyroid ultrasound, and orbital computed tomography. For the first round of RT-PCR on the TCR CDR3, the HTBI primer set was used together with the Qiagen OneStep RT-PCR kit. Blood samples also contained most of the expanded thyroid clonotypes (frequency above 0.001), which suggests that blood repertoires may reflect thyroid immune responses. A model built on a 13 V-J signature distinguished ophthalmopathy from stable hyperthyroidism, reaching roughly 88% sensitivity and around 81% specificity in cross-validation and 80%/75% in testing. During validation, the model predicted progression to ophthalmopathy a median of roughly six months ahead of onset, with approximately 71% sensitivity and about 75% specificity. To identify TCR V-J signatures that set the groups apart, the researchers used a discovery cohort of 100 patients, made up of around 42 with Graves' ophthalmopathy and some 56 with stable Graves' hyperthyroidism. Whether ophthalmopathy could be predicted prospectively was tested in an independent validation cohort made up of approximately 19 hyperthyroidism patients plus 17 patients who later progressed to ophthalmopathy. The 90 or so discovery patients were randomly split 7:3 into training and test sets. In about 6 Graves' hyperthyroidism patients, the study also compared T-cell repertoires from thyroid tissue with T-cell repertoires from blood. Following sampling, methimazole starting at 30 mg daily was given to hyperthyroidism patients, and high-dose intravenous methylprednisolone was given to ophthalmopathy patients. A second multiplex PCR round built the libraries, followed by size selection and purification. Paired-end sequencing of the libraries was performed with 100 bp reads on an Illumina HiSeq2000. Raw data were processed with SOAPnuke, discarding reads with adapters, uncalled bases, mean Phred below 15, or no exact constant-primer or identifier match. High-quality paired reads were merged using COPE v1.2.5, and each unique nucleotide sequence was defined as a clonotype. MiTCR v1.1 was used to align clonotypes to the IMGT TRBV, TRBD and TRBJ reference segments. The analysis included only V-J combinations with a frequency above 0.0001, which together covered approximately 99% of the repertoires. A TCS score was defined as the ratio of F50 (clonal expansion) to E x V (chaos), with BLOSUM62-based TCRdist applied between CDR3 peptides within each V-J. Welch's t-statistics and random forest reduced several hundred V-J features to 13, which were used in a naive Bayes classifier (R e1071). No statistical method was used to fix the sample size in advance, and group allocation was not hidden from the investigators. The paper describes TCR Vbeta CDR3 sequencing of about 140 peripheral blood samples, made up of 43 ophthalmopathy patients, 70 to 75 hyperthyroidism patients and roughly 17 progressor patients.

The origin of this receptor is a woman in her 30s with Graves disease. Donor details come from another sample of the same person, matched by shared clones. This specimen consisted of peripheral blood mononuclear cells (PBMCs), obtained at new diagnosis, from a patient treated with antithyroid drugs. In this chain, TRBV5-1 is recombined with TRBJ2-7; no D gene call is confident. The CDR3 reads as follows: CASSLNQIREQYF. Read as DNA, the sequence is TGCGCCAGCAGCTTGAATCAAATCAGAGAGCAGTACTTC. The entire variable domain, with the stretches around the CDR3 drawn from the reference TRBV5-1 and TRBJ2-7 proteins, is KAGVTQTPRYLIKTRGQQVTLSCSPISGHRSVSWYQQTPGQGLQFLFEYFSETQRNKGNFPGRFSGRQFSNSRSEMNVSTLELGDSALYLCASSLNQIREQYFGPGTRLTVT.